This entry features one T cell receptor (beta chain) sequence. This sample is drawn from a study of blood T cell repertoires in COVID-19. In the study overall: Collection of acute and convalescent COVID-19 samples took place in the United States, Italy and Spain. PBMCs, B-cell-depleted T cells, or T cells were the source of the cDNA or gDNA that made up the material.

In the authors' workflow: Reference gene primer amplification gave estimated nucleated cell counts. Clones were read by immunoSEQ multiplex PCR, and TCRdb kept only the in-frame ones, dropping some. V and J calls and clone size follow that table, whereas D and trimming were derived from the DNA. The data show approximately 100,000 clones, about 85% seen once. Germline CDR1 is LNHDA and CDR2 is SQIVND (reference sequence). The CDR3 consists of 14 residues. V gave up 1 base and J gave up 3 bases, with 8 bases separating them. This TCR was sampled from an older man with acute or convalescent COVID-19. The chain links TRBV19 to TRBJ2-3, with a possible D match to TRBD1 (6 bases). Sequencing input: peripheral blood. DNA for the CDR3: TGTGCCAGTAGTATAGGACAGGTGACAGATACGCAGTATTTT. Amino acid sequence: CASSIGQVTDTQYF.